This TCR beta chain was identified during a study of T cell responses to AZD1222 COVID-19 vaccine. Findings and caveats of the study: Most donors were white British, females outnumbered males, and clonal diversity was possibly underestimated. There were vaccine-associated CD4 TCRs across spike, dominant at 160-218 and 743-854.

Some clones are missing from TCRdb's copy, which holds only in-frame ones; the method was immunoSEQ multiplex PCR. In the table there are about 190,000 clones, approximately 91% of which are singletons. In the case of this clone: Its specificity is unknown.

The V gene's germline CDR1 is LGHNA and CDR2 YSLEER. V was pared by 4 bases and J by 3 bases, with 18 bases of the junction left unmatched. This CDR3 region has 18 residues. This clonotype was sampled from an adult in good health. The chain recombines TRBV4-3 with TRBJ2-7, with 7 bases lining up with TRBD1. The sample was peripheral blood, taken on day 0 of AZD1222 vaccination. CDR3 DNA sequence: TGCGCCAGCAGCCCTTCAATGACTGTAGGACAGGAGGTCTACGAGCAGTACTTC. It encodes CASSPSMTVGQEVYEQYF.